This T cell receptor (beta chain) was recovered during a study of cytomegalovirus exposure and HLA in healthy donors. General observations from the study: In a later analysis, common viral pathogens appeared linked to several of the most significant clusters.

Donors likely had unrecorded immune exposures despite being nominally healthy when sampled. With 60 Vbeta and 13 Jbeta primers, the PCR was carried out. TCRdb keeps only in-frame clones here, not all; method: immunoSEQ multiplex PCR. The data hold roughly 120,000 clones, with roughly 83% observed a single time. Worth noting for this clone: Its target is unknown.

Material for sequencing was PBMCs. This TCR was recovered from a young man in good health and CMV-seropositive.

CDR3 amino acids: CAWSVGGYSTQYF. The CDR3 region has the DNA TGTGCCTGGAGCGTAGGAGGGTATAGTACGCAGTATTTT. The chain employs TRBV30 and TRBJ2-3; D possibly corresponds to TRBD2 (6 bases). Per the germline V gene, CDR1 is GTSNPN and CDR2 is SVGIG (reference sequence). The CDR3 covers 13 residues. V lost 3 bases and J lost 8, with 15 bases in between.